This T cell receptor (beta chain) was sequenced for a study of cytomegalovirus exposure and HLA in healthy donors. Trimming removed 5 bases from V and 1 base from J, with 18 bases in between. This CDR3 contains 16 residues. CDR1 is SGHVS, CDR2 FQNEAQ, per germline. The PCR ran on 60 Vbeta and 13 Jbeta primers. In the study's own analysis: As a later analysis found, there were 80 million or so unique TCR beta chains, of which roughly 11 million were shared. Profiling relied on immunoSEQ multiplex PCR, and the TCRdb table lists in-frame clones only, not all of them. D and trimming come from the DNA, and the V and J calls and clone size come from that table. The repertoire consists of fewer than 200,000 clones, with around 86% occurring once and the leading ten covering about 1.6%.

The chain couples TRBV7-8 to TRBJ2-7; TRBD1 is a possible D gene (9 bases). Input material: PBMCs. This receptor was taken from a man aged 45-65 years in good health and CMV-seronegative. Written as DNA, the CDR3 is TGTGCCAGCAGCCTAATAGCGGGACAGGGATCCTACGAGCAGTACTTC. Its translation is CASSLIAGQGSYEQYF.